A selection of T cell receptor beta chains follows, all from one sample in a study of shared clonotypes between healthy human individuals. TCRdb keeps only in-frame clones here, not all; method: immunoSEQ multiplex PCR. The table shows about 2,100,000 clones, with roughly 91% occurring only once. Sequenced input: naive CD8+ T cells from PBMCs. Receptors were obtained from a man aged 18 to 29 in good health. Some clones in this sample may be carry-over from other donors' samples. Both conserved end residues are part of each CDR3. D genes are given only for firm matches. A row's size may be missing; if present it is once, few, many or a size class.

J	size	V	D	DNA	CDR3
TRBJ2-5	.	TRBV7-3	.	TGTGCCAGCAGCCCTAGGGGGGCCGGAGAGACCCAGTACTTC	CASSPRGAGETQYF
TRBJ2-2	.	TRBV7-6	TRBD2	TGTGCCAGCAGCGCCCTGACTAGCGGGAGGAACACCGGGGAGCTGTTTTTT	CASSALTSGRNTGELFF
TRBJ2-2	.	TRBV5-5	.	TGTGCCAGCAGCGGCAGGGGTGCCGGGGAGCTGTTTTTT	CASSGRGAGELFF
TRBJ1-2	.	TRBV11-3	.	TGTGCCAGCAGCTTAGACCCCCGGGACAACTATGGCTACACCTTC	CASSLDPRDNYGYTF
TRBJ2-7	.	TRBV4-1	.	TGCGCCAGCAGCCAAATATCCCCCACGGTGGGCGAGCAGTACTTC	CASSQISPTVGEQYF
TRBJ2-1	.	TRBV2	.	TGTGCCAGCAGTGAGACATCCTTGAGAGGTGAGCAGTTCTTC	CASSETSLRGEQFF
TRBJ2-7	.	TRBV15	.	TGTGCCACCAGCAGAGATCGGGGGCGGGGCTCCTACGAGCAGTACTTC	CATSRDRGRGSYEQYF
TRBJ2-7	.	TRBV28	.	TGTGCCAGCAGTTTAATCCTCAGTGGGAACGAGCAGTACTTC	CASSLILSGNEQYF
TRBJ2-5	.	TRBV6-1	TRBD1	TGTGCCAGCAGTGAGACCTTACAGGGGTACCAAGAGACCCAGTACTTC	CASSETLQGYQETQYF
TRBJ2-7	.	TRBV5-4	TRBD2	TGTGCCAGCAGCCGGCCGACTAGCGGGATAAGGTACGAGCAGTACTTC	CASSRPTSGIRYEQYF
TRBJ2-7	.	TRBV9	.	TGTGCCAGCAGCGTAGAGGGGCACTCCTACGAGCAGTACTTC	CASSVEGHSYEQYF
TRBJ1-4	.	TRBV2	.	TGTGCCAGCAGCCCCAGGACCGTCGCCTCCGAAAAACTGTTTTTT	CASSPRTVASEKLFF
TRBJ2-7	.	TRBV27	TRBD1	TGTGCCAGCAGTCCGGGACAGGGTAACTACGAGCAGTACTTC	CASSPGQGNYEQYF
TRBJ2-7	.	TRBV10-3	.	TGTGCCATCCGGACAGAGGACTACTACGAGCAGTACTTC	CAIRTEDYYEQYF
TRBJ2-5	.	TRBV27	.	TGTGCCAGCAGTTTGAGGGGGGAGACCCAGTACTTC	CASSLRGETQYF
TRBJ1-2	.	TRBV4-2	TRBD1	TGTGCCAGCAGCCAGGACCCGGACAGGGGGCTACGGAACTATGGCTACACCTTC	CASSQDPDRGLRNYGYTF
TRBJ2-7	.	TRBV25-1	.	TGTGCCACCGCGGACAGTTCCTACGAGCAGTACTTC	CATADSSYEQYF
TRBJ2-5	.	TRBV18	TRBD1	TGTGCCAGCTCACTACTAGATTGGGACAGCGGAGAGACCCAGTACTTC	CASSLLDWDSGETQYF
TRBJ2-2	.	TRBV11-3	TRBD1	TGTGCCAGCAGCGCCACGCCCCCGAGACAGGGAACCGGGGAGCTGTTTTTT	CASSATPPRQGTGELFF
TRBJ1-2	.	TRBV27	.	TGTGCCAGCAGTTTAAGGCTTGGTACGGACTATGGCTACACCTTC	CASSLRLGTDYGYTF
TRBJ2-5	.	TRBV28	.	TGTGCCAGCAGGACGGTGGCAAAGGAGACCCAGTACTTC	CASRTVAKETQYF
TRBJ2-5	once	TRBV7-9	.	TGTGCCAGCAGCTTAGGTGGGGGAGAGACCCAGTACTTC	CASSLGGGETQYF